This TCR beta chain was sequenced for a study of esophageal squamous cell carcinoma under preoperative chemotherapy. Study at large: Samples included peripheral blood T cells as well as tumor-infiltrating lymphocytes.

Each CDR3 protein gets one entry after TCRdb re-called the PCR reads with MiXCR. Among around 29,000 distinct CDR3 sequences listed, about half were seen once. Deletions cut 5 bases from V and 1 base from J, with 11 bases between. CDR3 length: 14 residues. Germline-derived CDR1 and CDR2 are MNHNS and SASEGT. This clonotype was picked up a small number of times. Its specificity is not known. Time point denoted: before preoperative PTX-NDP chemotherapy. Patients received paclitaxel-nedaplatin as preoperative chemotherapy before surgery. Study results and caveats: After chemotherapy, TCR diversity rose significantly in peripheral T cells but not in tumor-infiltrating lymphocytes. After treatment, tumor-infiltrating lymphocytes apparently came partly from blood T cells.

The rearrangement links TRBV6-1 to TRBJ1-1; D unclear. The source is a human donor with esophageal squamous cell carcinoma. The donor label of this sample is uncertain. The sample here was taken from a patient given preoperative chemotherapy. The CDR3, as DNA: TGTGCCAGCAGTCCGTCGGGCCGGAACACTGAAGCTTTCTTT. Its translation: CASSPSGRNTEAFF.